The present T cell receptor (beta chain) was sequenced within a study of human T cells and chemical hapten exposure. Study-wide background: Patients got weekly scalp diphenylcyclopropenone doses over the roughly 22-week study. Patch tests put 0.01% DPC on the upper back, and the results were checked at 6 days.

CDR1 is SEHNR and CDR2 is FQNEAQ in the germline V gene (reference sequence). Deletions cut 4 bases from V and 4 bases from J, with 4 bases between. CDR3 size: 11 residues. From the RACE reads, TCRdb called clonotypes with MiXCR, one entry per CDR3 protein. The data hold about 51,000 distinct CDR3 sequences, with about a tenth observed a single time. General study results and limits: Expanded TCRs clustered into significantly more large CDR3 similarity groups than controls, the analysis revealed.

This clonotype has more than one count but fewer than ten. Its antigen is unknown. As to time point: pre-sensitization, week 0. The sample's treatment: therapeutic diphenylcyclopropenone sensitization with weekly scalp DPC. Patients had alopecia, were aged 18 to 70, and were not pregnant. V usage is TRBV7-9 and J usage is TRBJ2-5; D uncertain. This receptor was obtained from a woman between 40 and 50 years old with alopecia areata. Some clones in this sample may be carry-over from other donors' samples. The input for sequencing was whole blood, taken in connection with sensitization to the hapten diphenylcyclopropenone (DPC). The CDR3 nucleotides read TGTGCCAGCAGCTCCGTAGAGACCCAGTACTTC. Its translation: CASSSVETQYF.